The 30 T cell receptor beta chains below all came from one sample that was sequenced in a study of T-cell memory formation after mild COVID-19 (dated by TCRdb to the early 2020s). The library was built by means of 5' RACE. TCRdb names Illumina NovaSeq 6000 as the instrument used. The public sequencing data were trimmed at Q25 with fastp and processed into clonotypes with MiXCR by TCRdb, which kept only in-frame beta chains. Rows with a matching CDR3 protein are joined into one entry that keeps the most common DNA and genes. The sample table holds tens of thousands of distinct CDR3 sequences, of which more than 20% were seen once. Together, the top ten hold roughly 39% of the sample. The sample comprised PBMCs or a T cell subset sorted from them (not recorded which). Receptor source: a man aged 18 to 30 who had mild COVID-19 (a few samples of this study predate the infection). The sample titles of this study are shuffled in the database, so cell type and time point are left out; the donor was told from shared clones.

This chain joins TRBV5-1 and TRBJ2-1; the match to TRBD1 covers 8 bases. Germline trimming cut 4 bases from V and 5 bases from J; bases unmatched to any gene: 2. Per the germline V gene, CDR1 is SGHRS and CDR2 is YFSETQ. This CDR3 region has 13 residues. The DNA for the CDR3 is TGCGCCAGCAGCCGGGGACAGGACAATGAGCAGTTCTTC. This encodes CASSRGQDNEQFF.

In its sample, this clonotype was seen a few times. The V call is TRBV11-1, the J call TRBJ2-7; D possibly uses TRBD1 or TRBD2 (6 bases each). Trimming left V 3 bases short and J 7 bases short, with 16 bases between. The length of the CDR3 is 14 residues. The germline gives CDR1 SGHAT, CDR2 FQDESV (reference sequence). The CDR3 sequence is CASSFDRSRGEQYF. The DNA of the CDR3 is TGTGCCAGCAGCTTCGACAGGTCCCGGGGGGAGCAGTACTTC.

This chain joins TRBV2 and TRBJ1-5; a weak D match, TRBD1 (6 bases). Germline assignment: CDR1 SNHLY and CDR2 FYNNEI. CDR3 length: 13 amino acids. Trimming pared 4 bases from V and 7 bases from J, leaving 11 bases between. The CDR3, as DNA: TGTGCCAGCAGTGTCTACAGGGACCAGCCCCAGCATTTT. It translates to CASSVYRDQPQHF.

The table lists this clonotype with a few counts. The CDR3 DNA follows: TGTGCCAGCAGCCCAGGGCTAGCGGGAGTCAACAATGAGCAGTTCTTC. Its translation: CASSPGLAGVNNEQFF. The chain is built from TRBV12-3 or TRBV12-4 and TRBJ2-1, with TRBD2 matching over 10 bases. The junction had 10 bases not matched to a gene; V was cut back by 6 bases and J by 5 bases. The CDR3 loop spans 16 amino acids.

Ten or more counts support this clonotype. The chain links TRBV10-3 to TRBJ2-3; TRBD2 might be the D (7 bases). Trimming removed 6 bases from V and 6 bases from J, with 28 bases in between. CDR3 size: 18 residues. Germline CDR1 reads ENHRY; CDR2 reads SYGVKD. The CDR3 here is CAISLGGLRAGRADTQYF. The CDR3 coding sequence is TGTGCCATCAGCCTGGGGGGGCTTCGAGCGGGGAGGGCGGATACGCAGTATTTT.

This CDR3 is CSVEVAGSTDTQYF. CDR3 DNA sequence: TGCAGCGTTGAGGTAGCGGGGAGCACAGATACGCAGTATTTT. The rearrangement links TRBV29-1 to TRBJ2-3; 8 bases align to TRBD2. Germline V CDR1 and CDR2: SQVTM, ANQGSEA. The V gene end was trimmed by 3 bases and the J gene end by 0 bases; junction bases not matched to a gene: 2. The CDR3 has 14 amino acids.

This chain connects TRBV12-3 or TRBV12-4 to TRBJ2-2, with D uncertain. V lost 3 bases and J 4 bases, leaving 6 bases between the germline ends. The CDR3 extends over 13 amino acids. As DNA, the CDR3 is TGTGCCAGCAGTTTGGGCAGCACCGGGGAGCTGTTTTTT. This sequence encodes CASSLGSTGELFF.

V and J are TRBV5-5 and TRBJ1-5; 7 bases align to TRBD1. The CDR3 is 15 amino acids. J lost 3 bases, V lost 4 bases, and 7 bases had no gene match. Germline V gives CDR1 SGHKS, CDR2 YYEKEE (reference sequence). The CDR3 protein is CASSSFGTANQPQHF. DNA for the CDR3: TGTGCCAGCAGCAGCTTTGGGACAGCCAATCAGCCCCAGCATTTT. Variable domain in full (rest from reference TRBV5-5 and TRBJ1-5): DAGVTQSPTHLIKTRGQQVTLRCSPISGHKSVSWYQQVLGQGPQFIFQYYEKEERGRGNFPDRFSARQFPNYSSELNVNALLLGDSALYLCASSSFGTANQPQHFGDGTRLSIL.

The rearrangement uses TRBV4-1 and TRBJ1-1, with D uncertain. V was trimmed by 0 bases and J by 5 bases, leaving 13 bases between them. The CDR3 spans 15 residues. CDR1 is MGHRA, CDR2 YSYEKL, per germline. The CDR3 DNA sequence: TGCGCCAGCAGCCAAGAGGGGTTGTCGCCGACTGAAGCTTTCTTT. Translating it yields CASSQEGLSPTEAFF.

This clonotype was observed a few times. This sequence joins TRBV7-2 and TRBJ1-2, with D possibly TRBD1 on 5 matching bases. Trimming pared 2 bases from V and 6 bases from J, leaving 13 bases between. The germline V gene encodes CDR1 SGHTA and CDR2 FQGNSA. The CDR3 consists of 14 residues. This CDR3 is CASSLSSGGDGYTF. The CDR3 DNA is TGTGCCAGCAGCTTAAGTTCCGGGGGGGATGGCTACACCTTC.

This clonotype was seen a few times. The chain uses TRBV11-2 and TRBJ2-3, with D unresolved. Germline V gives CDR1 SGHAT, CDR2 FQNNGV. The ends were cut back, 3 bases at V and 1 base at J, with 11 bases in the middle. CDR3 length equals 15 residues. The CDR3 loop is CASSFDSSGTDTQYF. Here the CDR3 DNA reads TGTGCCAGCAGCTTCGACTCGTCTGGCACAGATACGCAGTATTTT.

This chain links TRBV19 with TRBJ2-7; TRBD2 matches at 8 bases. The germline CDR1 and CDR2 sequences are LNHDA and SQIVND (reference sequence). CDR3 length: 14 residues. With V trimmed by 3 bases and J by 4 bases, 5 bases remained unmatched. The CDR3 reads CASSMISGAYEQYF. The CDR3 nucleotides are TGTGCCAGTAGTATGATTAGCGGGGCGTACGAGCAGTACTTC.

The chain links TRBV7-9 to TRBJ2-7, with D maybe TRBD2 (5 bases). This CDR3 is built from 13 residues. Between the trimmed V and J ends, which lost 5 bases and 3 bases, there was a span of 11 bases. Germline V CDR1 and CDR2: SEHNR, FQNEAQ (reference sequence). CDR3 sequence (DNA): TGTGCCAGCAGCCCTGGACTTGACTACGAGCAGTACGTC. Its translation is CASSPGLDYEQYV.

This sequence joins TRBV6-5 and TRBJ2-5, with 9 bases aligning to TRBD1. After removal of 5 bases from V and 3 bases from J, the junction contained 10 bases not matched to a gene. This CDR3 region has 16 residues. The germline V gene encodes CDR1 MNHEY and CDR2 SVGAGI. The CDR3 here is CASSHPRTGEEETQYF. In DNA form, the CDR3 reads TGTGCCAGCAGTCACCCCCGGACAGGGGAGGAAGAGACCCAGTACTTC.

J is TRBJ2-7 and V is TRBV6-6; 8 bases map to TRBD1. V lost 8 bases to trimming and J lost 3 bases; unmatched junction nucleotides: 6. This CDR3 is 13 amino acids long. The germline CDR1 and CDR2 sequences are MNHNY and SVGAGI (reference sequence). CDR3 sequence: CASRLTGGYEQYF. The CDR3, as DNA: TGTGCCAGCCGCCTTACAGGGGGCTACGAGCAGTACTTC.

This clonotype turned up a few times. V gene TRBV4-3 combines with J gene TRBJ2-3; 7 bases are a match to TRBD1. There are 15 residues in the CDR3. Germline V CDR1 and CDR2: LGHNA, YSLEER. The trim removed 1 base at V and 4 bases at J, leaving 5 bases unmatched. Here the CDR3 reads CASSQADRAADTQYF. The CDR3 DNA follows: TGCGCCAGCAGCCAAGCAGACAGGGCCGCAGATACGCAGTATTTT.

The J gene is TRBJ1-1, the V gene TRBV7-9; 7 positions agree with TRBD1. V dropped 4 bases and J dropped 1; count of bases not matched to a gene: 6. The CDR3 is 15 amino acids. From germline, CDR1 is SEHNR and CDR2 FQNEAQ (reference sequence). The CDR3 here is CASSSSRTGNTEAFF. The CDR3 DNA reads TGTGCCAGCAGCTCATCCCGGACAGGGAACACTGAAGCTTTCTTT.

This clonotype has more than one count but fewer than ten. V gene TRBV20-1 combines with J gene TRBJ1-6; D may be TRBD1 (6 bases). There are 20 residues in the CDR3. The germline gives CDR1 DFQATT, CDR2 SNEGSKA (reference sequence). With 4 bases removed from V and 0 bases from J, the gap between germline ends came to 25 bases. The CDR3 region has the DNA TGCAGTGCTACCAACCACGACAGGAGGCAAGGAAGCTCCTATAATTCACCCCTCCACTTT. Encoded protein: CSATNHDRRQGSSYNSPLHF.

The chain couples TRBV12-3 or TRBV12-4 to TRBJ2-1; 9 bases align to TRBD2. V was pared by 5 bases and J by 8 bases, with 10 bases of the junction left unmatched. CDR3 length: 15 amino acids. In DNA, the CDR3 is TGTGCCAGCAGTCCTCCAGCGGGGGGTTGGTATGAGCAGTTCTTC. It codes for CASSPPAGGWYEQFF.

This clonotype was seen more than once but under ten times. This chain links TRBV7-9 with TRBJ1-2; 7 bases match TRBD1. V was clipped by 4 bases and J by 1 base; unmatched bases: 3. Germline V gene lookup returns CDR1 SEHNR and CDR2 FQNEAQ (reference sequence). This CDR3 spans 14 amino acids. The CDR3 spells CASSSTGDNYGYTF. CDR3 in DNA: TGTGCCAGCAGCTCCACAGGGGATAACTATGGCTACACCTTC.

This clonotype was counted between two and nine times. The chain is built from TRBV15 and TRBJ1-4, with D possibly TRBD1 on 5 matching bases. This CDR3 region has 17 residues. Per the germline V gene, CDR1 is LNHNV and CDR2 is YYDKDF (reference sequence). V gave up 2 bases and J gave up 3 bases, with 16 bases separating them. CDR3 nucleotides: TGTGCCACCAGCAGATATTCCAGGGAAGGGTCTAATGAAAAACTGTTTTTT. This translates into CATSRYSREGSNEKLFF.

The chain links TRBV5-5 to TRBJ1-1, with 8 bases fitting TRBD1. The CDR3 has 17 residues. From germline, CDR1 is SGHKS and CDR2 YYEKEE (reference sequence). The junction had 11 bases not matched to a gene; V was cut back by 3 bases and J by 1 base. The chain's CDR3 is CASSWTGNPFGNTEAFF. In DNA form, the CDR3 reads TGTGCCAGCAGCTGGACAGGGAACCCCTTCGGGAACACTGAAGCTTTCTTT.

In this sample, this clonotype turned up a few times. The genes are TRBV12-3 or TRBV12-4 and TRBJ2-3; D might be TRBD1 (5 bases). Trimming left V 5 bases short and J 3 bases short, with 15 bases between. The CDR3 sequence is 15 residues long. CDR3 protein: CASSPRTGWTDTQYF. The DNA of the CDR3 is TGTGCCAGCAGTCCACGTACAGGTTGGACAGATACGCAGTATTTT.

This clonotype is medium-sized (0.01 to 0.1%) within its sample. The CDR3 region is CASSLDSTQETQYF. DNA for the CDR3: TGTGCCAGCAGTTTAGACAGCACACAAGAGACCCAGTACTTC. The chain carries TRBV27 and TRBJ2-5; D is perhaps TRBD1 (5 bases). CDR1 MNHEY and CDR2 SMNVEV come from the germline V gene (reference sequence). The CDR3 is 14 residues long. Trimming cost V 2 bases and J 2 bases, with 9 bases left between them.

This clonotype was seen many times. The chain couples TRBV4-1 to TRBJ1-2; maybe TRBD1 (5 bases). The CDR3 has 15 residues. The germline CDR1 and CDR2 sequences are MGHRA and YSYEKL. Trimming took 3 bases from V and 2 from J, leaving 13 bases between them. The CDR3 DNA reads as TGCGCCAGCAGCCAGACGACAGAATCAAACTATGGCTACACCTTC. Its protein is CASSQTTESNYGYTF.

This clonotype was counted at least ten times. This chain joins TRBV20-1 and TRBJ2-3, with D possibly matching TRBD2 (6 bases). Germline V CDR1 and CDR2: DFQATT, SNEGSKA (reference sequence). This CDR3 has 15 amino acids. The germline V and J ends were trimmed by 5 bases and 3 bases, with 18 bases remaining between them. CDR3: CSAGARGTDTDTQYF. For the CDR3, the DNA is TGCAGTGCTGGCGCTCGGGGGACCGATACAGATACGCAGTATTTT.

This chain links TRBV15 with TRBJ2-7; tentatively, D is TRBD2 (5 bases). Between the trimmed V and J ends, which lost 0 bases and 6 bases, there was a span of 12 bases. CDR1 LNHNV and CDR2 YYDKDF come from the germline V gene (reference sequence). The CDR3 covers 14 residues. CDR3 nucleotides: TGTGCCACCAGCAGAGATCCTGGAGGCCGCGAGCAGTACGTC. Encoded protein: CATSRDPGGREQYV.

This clonotype was observed a single time. The chain employs TRBV29-1 and TRBJ1-1, with D unresolved. Trimming cost V 6 bases and J 2 bases, with 16 bases left between them. Germline V gene data show CDR1 as SQVTM and CDR2 as ANQGSEA. The CDR3 consists of 14 residues. The CDR3 DNA sequence: TGCAGCGTCTCGTCCGTCGACGGAAACACTGAAGCTTTCTTT. It translates to CSVSSVDGNTEAFF.

This chain links TRBV12-3 or TRBV12-4 with TRBJ1-2; a possible D gene is TRBD1 (5 bases). The CDR3 consists of 14 residues. Trimming removed 1 base from V and 4 bases from J, with 10 bases in between. CDR3 DNA sequence: TGTGCCAGCAGTTTAGAAGGGACGGTCTATGGCTACACCTTC. Translating it yields CASSLEGTVYGYTF.

This clonotype was recorded a few times. This chain uses TRBV12-3 or TRBV12-4 with TRBJ2-7; possibly TRBD2 for D (5 bases). This CDR3 region has 13 residues. Trimming removed 3 bases at V and 7 bases at J, with 13 bases between. The CDR3 nucleotides are TGTGCCAGCAGTTTTAACAGCCGGAGGGAGCAGTACGTC. This gives the protein CASSFNSRREQYV.